A selection of T cell receptor beta chains follows, all from one sample in a study of brain T cells in children with intractable seizures. TCRdb keeps only in-frame clones here, not all; method: immunoSEQ multiplex PCR. Of 70,000 to 85,000 clones detected, about 90% appear once; the ten largest clones hold approximately 25%. The sample was peripheral blood, taken at surgery. The receptors were sampled from a girl aged 2 to 10 with Rasmussen encephalitis and intractable seizures. CDR3s include the opening cysteine and the closing phenylalanine or tryptophan. Each record gives: V gene, clone size, J gene, D gene, CDR3 DNA, CDR3 protein. A D gene is named only where the DNA matches it firmly. Clone sizes are given selectively: once, few, many, or a class where the clone is expanded.

v_call: TRBV23-1
clone_size: once
j_call: TRBJ2-5
d_call: TRBD1
cdr3_nt: TGCGCCAGCCGGGACAGGGGGCAAGAGACCCAGTACTTC
cdr3_aa: CASRDRGQETQYF

v_call: TRBV11-2
clone_size: NA
j_call: TRBJ2-5
d_call: TRBD1
cdr3_nt: TGTGCCAGCAGCTGGACAGGGCTTCAAGAGACCCAGTACTTC
cdr3_aa: CASSWTGLQETQYF

v_call: TRBV30
clone_size: NA
j_call: TRBJ2-5
d_call: TRBD1
cdr3_nt: TGTGCCTGGAGTTCACAGGGGGGAGAGACCCAGTACTTC
cdr3_aa: CAWSSQGGETQYF

v_call: TRBV7-2
clone_size: NA
j_call: TRBJ2-7
d_call: TRBD2
cdr3_nt: TGTGCCAGCAGCTTTAGCGGGGCGAACTACGAGCAGTACTTC
cdr3_aa: CASSFSGANYEQYF

v_call: TRBV12-3/TRBV12-4
clone_size: NA
j_call: TRBJ1-2
d_call: TRBD1
cdr3_nt: TGTGCCAGCAGTGCAGGGGGCTCCGGAGGCTACACCTTC
cdr3_aa: CASSAGGSGGYTF

v_call: TRBV5-4
clone_size: NA
j_call: TRBJ1-2
d_call: TRBD1
cdr3_nt: TGTGCCAGCAGCGCCGGGATGGGACAGGGTGGGGGCTACACCTTC
cdr3_aa: CASSAGMGQGGGYTF

v_call: TRBV10-3
clone_size: NA
j_call: TRBJ2-7
d_call: TRBD2
cdr3_nt: TGTGCCACCACTACTAGCGGGAGCTCCTACGAGCAGTACTTC
cdr3_aa: CATTTSGSSYEQYF

v_call: TRBV6-5
clone_size: few
j_call: TRBJ1-2
d_call: TRBD1
cdr3_nt: TGTGCCAGCTCCCAAACCGGGACAGGGGGAGTTGGCTACACCTTC
cdr3_aa: CASSQTGTGGVGYTF

v_call: TRBV11-2
clone_size: NA
j_call: TRBJ2-1
d_call: TRBD2
cdr3_nt: TGTGCCAGCAGCTTAGACCTGGGGGCTAGCGGGCATGAGCAGTTCTTC
cdr3_aa: CASSLDLGASGHEQFF

v_call: TRBV2
clone_size: NA
j_call: TRBJ1-5
d_call: NA
cdr3_nt: TGTGCCAGCAGCGGACTTGAGAATCAGCCCCAGCATTTT
cdr3_aa: CASSGLENQPQHF

v_call: TRBV7-9
clone_size: NA
j_call: TRBJ2-5
d_call: NA
cdr3_nt: TGTGCCAGCAGCTTAGGTGGGGTCGGTGGAGAGACCCAGTACTTC
cdr3_aa: CASSLGGVGGETQYF

v_call: TRBV10-1
clone_size: once
j_call: TRBJ2-7
d_call: TRBD2
cdr3_nt: TGCGCCAGCAGTGAGAGGGAGGGTTACGAGCAGTACTTC
cdr3_aa: CASSEREGYEQYF

v_call: TRBV7-9
clone_size: NA
j_call: TRBJ1-4
d_call: NA
cdr3_nt: TGTGCCAGCAGACAGGGAGGGGAAAAACTGTTTTTT
cdr3_aa: CASRQGGEKLFF

v_call: TRBV15
clone_size: NA
j_call: TRBJ1-5
d_call: NA
cdr3_nt: TGTGCCACCAGCAGAGATCCGAATCAGCCCCAGCATTTT
cdr3_aa: CATSRDPNQPQHF

v_call: TRBV28
clone_size: NA
j_call: TRBJ1-2
d_call: TRBD1
cdr3_nt: TGTGCCAGCAACGACCCGGGACAGGGCAAGGGGGGCTACACCTTC
cdr3_aa: CASNDPGQGKGGYTF

v_call: TRBV6-6
clone_size: NA
j_call: TRBJ2-1
d_call: TRBD2
cdr3_nt: TGTGCCAGCAACCCCCTGGAGCGGGGGGACAATGAGCAGTTCTTC
cdr3_aa: CASNPLERGDNEQFF

v_call: TRBV9
clone_size: NA
j_call: TRBJ1-1
d_call: NA
cdr3_nt: TGTGCCAGCAGCCCCCGACCCGGAGATGGAGCTTTCTTT
cdr3_aa: CASSPRPGDGAFF

v_call: TRBV18
clone_size: NA
j_call: TRBJ1-6
d_call: TRBD1
cdr3_nt: TGTGCCAGCTCACCCCAGGGGCCCAGGGGGAATTCACCCCTCCACTTT
cdr3_aa: CASSPQGPRGNSPLHF

v_call: TRBV29-1
clone_size: once
j_call: TRBJ2-1
d_call: NA
cdr3_nt: TGCAGCGTTGCGAACTACAATGAGCAGTTCTTC
cdr3_aa: CSVANYNEQFF

v_call: TRBV7-9
clone_size: NA
j_call: TRBJ2-5
d_call: NA
cdr3_nt: TGTGCCAGCAGCTTAGAAGTCGACAAACCCCAGTACTTC
cdr3_aa: CASSLEVDKPQYF

v_call: TRBV19
clone_size: NA
j_call: TRBJ1-1
d_call: NA
cdr3_nt: TGTGCCAGTACTATAGGACAGATGAACACTGAAGCTTTCTTT
cdr3_aa: CASTIGQMNTEAFF

v_call: TRBV28
clone_size: NA
j_call: TRBJ2-7
d_call: TRBD1
cdr3_nt: TGTGCCAGCAGCTTAAAACGTACAGGGGTTAGCTCCTACGAGCAGTACTTC
cdr3_aa: CASSLKRTGVSSYEQYF

v_call: TRBV5-5
clone_size: NA
j_call: TRBJ2-3
d_call: TRBD2
cdr3_nt: TGTGCCAGCAGCCTTCCTACCGGGACTAACGGGGATACGCAGTATTTT
cdr3_aa: CASSLPTGTNGDTQYF

v_call: TRBV12-3/TRBV12-4
clone_size: NA
j_call: TRBJ2-2
d_call: NA
cdr3_nt: TGTGCCAGCAGGCCTCTTAGCACCGGGGAGCTGTTTTTT
cdr3_aa: CASRPLSTGELFF

v_call: TRBV19
clone_size: NA
j_call: TRBJ1-2
d_call: NA
cdr3_nt: TGTGCCAGTAGTTTCACCCGGAGACAGAACTATGGCTACACCTTC
cdr3_aa: CASSFTRRQNYGYTF

v_call: TRBV27
clone_size: few
j_call: TRBJ2-7
d_call: NA
cdr3_nt: TGTGCCAGCGGTCCAAACCCTTCCTACGAGCAGTACTTC
cdr3_aa: CASGPNPSYEQYF

v_call: TRBV10-1
clone_size: NA
j_call: TRBJ2-7
d_call: NA
cdr3_nt: TGCGCCAGCAGTGAGTCGGTGGGGGTCACCGAGCAGTACTTC
cdr3_aa: CASSESVGVTEQYF

v_call: TRBV5-1
clone_size: NA
j_call: TRBJ2-3
d_call: TRBD2
cdr3_nt: TGCGCCAGCAGCTGGAGGGCTAGCGGGGCTACAGATACGCAGTATTTT
cdr3_aa: CASSWRASGATDTQYF

v_call: TRBV5-6
clone_size: NA
j_call: TRBJ1-2
d_call: NA
cdr3_nt: TGTGCCAGCAGCCAGGGAGGGTTTGGGGGCTATGGCTACACCTTC
cdr3_aa: CASSQGGFGGYGYTF

v_call: TRBV29-1
clone_size: NA
j_call: TRBJ1-1
d_call: TRBD1
cdr3_nt: TGCAGCGGATCGGACAGGGGTGAGACTGAAGCTTTCTTT
cdr3_aa: CSGSDRGETEAFF

v_call: TRBV18
clone_size: NA
j_call: TRBJ2-3
d_call: NA
cdr3_nt: TGTGCCAGCTCACCATACATAGATACGCAGTATTTT
cdr3_aa: CASSPYIDTQYF

v_call: TRBV5-1
clone_size: NA
j_call: TRBJ1-1
d_call: NA
cdr3_nt: TGCGCCAGCAGCTTGGCTGGACAGAACACTGAAGCTTTCTTT
cdr3_aa: CASSLAGQNTEAFF

v_call: TRBV4-1
clone_size: NA
j_call: TRBJ2-1
d_call: TRBD1
cdr3_nt: TGCGCCAGCAGCCCCGGGGACAGCCCCTACAATGAGCAGTTCTTC
cdr3_aa: CASSPGDSPYNEQFF

v_call: TRBV15
clone_size: NA
j_call: TRBJ2-7
d_call: NA
cdr3_nt: TGTGCCACCAGCCTGGACTTCTACGAGCAGTACTTC
cdr3_aa: CATSLDFYEQYF

v_call: TRBV2
clone_size: NA
j_call: TRBJ2-7
d_call: NA
cdr3_nt: TGTGCCAGCACCCCGGCGGGGTATGAGCAGTACTTC
cdr3_aa: CASTPAGYEQYF

v_call: TRBV14
clone_size: NA
j_call: TRBJ2-1
d_call: NA
cdr3_nt: TGTGCCAGCAGCGGACCTCTTACATACAATGAGCAGTTCTTC
cdr3_aa: CASSGPLTYNEQFF

v_call: TRBV28
clone_size: NA
j_call: TRBJ1-1
d_call: NA
cdr3_nt: TGTGCCAGCAGGCTACAACTTGAAGCTTTCTTT
cdr3_aa: CASRLQLEAFF